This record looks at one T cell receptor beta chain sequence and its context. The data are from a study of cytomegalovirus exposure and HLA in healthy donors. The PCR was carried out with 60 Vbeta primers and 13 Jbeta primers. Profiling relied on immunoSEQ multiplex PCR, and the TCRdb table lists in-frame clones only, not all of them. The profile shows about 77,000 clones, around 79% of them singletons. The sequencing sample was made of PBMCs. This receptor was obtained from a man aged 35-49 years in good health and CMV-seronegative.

The DNA of the CDR3 is TGTGCCTGGAAATCCTACAGCAACACCGGGGAGCTGTTTTTT. This codes for CAWKSYSNTGELFF. The chain uses TRBV30 and TRBJ2-2; D unresolved. V was trimmed by 4 bases and J by 2 bases, leaving 11 bases between them. Germline CDR1 is GTSNPN and CDR2 is SVGIG (reference sequence). The CDR3 is made up of 14 amino acids.